A selection of T cell receptor beta chains follows, all from one sample in a study of chronic HIV infection and antiretroviral therapy. A single record per CDR3 protein comes from TCRdb applying MiXCR to the 5' RACE reads. The sample comprises about 31,000 distinct CDR3 sequences, more than 7.5% of which are singletons, and less than 3% rests with the top ten. Specimen: peripheral blood. Receptors were obtained from an adult who had HIV and had not received antiretroviral therapy, or was an uninfected healthy control (not recorded which). Each CDR3 is given with its conserved first and last residue. The D gene is left open where the match is weak. A clone size is listed for some rows: how often the clone was seen (once, few, many), or a class if it is expanded.

D gene,clone size,J gene,V gene,CDR3 length,CDR3 protein,CDR3 DNA
-,-,TRBJ2-3,TRBV11-2,16,CASSFPLIGGTDTQYF,TGTGCCAGCAGCTTCCCCCTGATCGGGGGCACAGATACGCAGTATTTT
-,many,TRBJ2-4,TRBV20-1,14,CSARDARKVNIQYF,TGCAGTGCTAGAGACGCTCGGAAGGTCAACATTCAGTACTTC
TRBD1,many,TRBJ1-2,TRBV29-1,14,CSVDEGGVFYGYTF,TGCAGCGTTGATGAAGGGGGCGTCTTCTATGGCTACACCTTC
-,-,TRBJ2-7,TRBV3-1,12,CASSPNNYEQYF,TGTGCCAGCAGCCCCAACAACTACGAGCAGTACTTC
TRBD2,-,TRBJ2-7,TRBV5-1,14,CASSLDREGGEQYF,TGCGCCAGCAGCTTGGACCGGGAGGGCGGCGAGCAGTACTTC
TRBD1,-,TRBJ2-7,TRBV20-1,13,CSATWTGGFEQYF,TGCAGTGCCACGTGGACAGGGGGCTTTGAGCAGTACTTC
TRBD2,few,TRBJ2-5,TRBV25-1,13,CASGGGRRETQYF,TGTGCCAGCGGCGGGGGGCGGCGGGAGACCCAGTACTTC
-,few,TRBJ1-5,TRBV20-1,15,CSARDWLKGDQPQHF,TGCAGTGCTAGAGATTGGTTAAAGGGGGATCAGCCCCAGCATTTT
TRBD1,many,TRBJ2-5,TRBV10-2,15,CASREGQGVQETQYF,TGCGCCAGCAGGGAGGGACAGGGGGTGCAAGAGACCCAGTACTTC
-,few,TRBJ1-1,TRBV29-1,14,CSVPKADGVTEAFF,TGCAGCGTCCCAAAGGCAGATGGGGTTACTGAAGCTTTCTTT
-,-,TRBJ2-3,TRBV5-1,15,CASSPGTGGTDTQYF,TGCGCCAGCAGCCCCGGGACCGGGGGCACAGATACGCAGTATTTT
-,many,TRBJ2-3,TRBV10-3,14,CAISKGGSTDTQYF,TGTGCCATCTCAAAGGGGGGCAGCACAGATACGCAGTATTTT
-,many,TRBJ2-7,TRBV29-1,13,CSVTGTVTYEQYF,TGCAGCGTTACCGGGACGGTGACCTACGAGCAGTACTTC
-,many,TRBJ1-1,TRBV5-1,14,CASSLGGGRTEAFF,TGCGCCAGCAGCTTGGGAGGGGGGAGGACTGAAGCTTTCTTT
TRBD2,many,TRBJ2-2,TRBV29-1,14,CSGKREGQTGELFF,TGCAGCGGGAAGCGGGAGGGCCAGACCGGGGAGCTGTTTTTT
TRBD1,-,TRBJ2-3,TRBV5-5,18,CASSPGATGEGSTDTQYF,TGTGCCAGCAGCCCAGGGGCGACAGGGGAAGGGAGCACAGATACGCAGTATTTT
-,-,TRBJ1-6,TRBV27,14,CASSLTGGDSPLHF,TGTGCCAGCAGTTTAACCGGGGGCGATTCACCCCTCCACTTT
-,-,TRBJ1-1,TRBV9,13,CASSVGRSTEAFF,TGTGCCAGCAGCGTAGGAAGATCCACTGAAGCTTTCTTT
TRBD1,few,TRBJ1-1,TRBV7-9,16,CASSLVETGRNTEAFF,TGTGCCAGCAGCTTGGTAGAGACAGGGCGAAACACTGAAGCTTTCTTT
-,many,TRBJ2-3,TRBV6-4,13,CASSSGSTDTQYF,TGTGCCAGCAGTAGCGGGAGCACAGATACGCAGTATTTT
-,-,TRBJ1-3,TRBV5-1,14,CASSQGIAGNTIYF,TGCGCCAGCAGCCAGGGCATAGCTGGAAACACCATATATTTT
TRBD1,-,TRBJ1-1,TRBV6-1,15,CASRNYLQGATEAFF,TGTGCCAGCAGGAATTATTTACAGGGGGCCACTGAAGCTTTCTTT
-,many,TRBJ1-4,TRBV11-1,15,CASSYTGSTNEKLFF,TGTGCCAGCAGTTACACAGGGTCAACTAATGAAAAACTGTTTTTT
-,-,TRBJ1-1,TRBV4-2,13,CASSQDSVTEAFF,TGTGCCAGCAGCCAAGATTCGGTGACTGAAGCTTTCTTT
TRBD1,many,TRBJ2-7,TRBV2,15,CASSRTGVDPYEQYF,TGTGCCAGCAGCCGGACAGGGGTAGATCCCTACGAGCAGTACTTC
-,many,TRBJ2-2,TRBV29-1,15,CSFARGTSNTGELFF,TGCAGCTTCGCGAGGGGGACATCGAACACCGGGGAGCTGTTTTTT
-,many,TRBJ1-1,TRBV9,14,CASSSGQLNTEAFF,TGTGCCAGCAGCTCAGGACAACTGAACACTGAAGCTTTCTTT
-,few,TRBJ1-5,TRBV10-3,14,CAISEMGGEQPQHF,TGTGCCATCAGTGAAATGGGAGGGGAGCAGCCCCAGCATTTT
TRBD2,many,TRBJ2-7,TRBV12-3/TRBV12-4,14,CASSPSGRLREQYF,TGTGCCAGCAGCCCTAGCGGGAGACTCAGGGAGCAGTACTTC
-,-,TRBJ1-1,TRBV20-1,14,CSARKGDMNTEAFF,TGCAGTGCTAGGAAGGGGGACATGAACACTGAAGCTTTCTTT
-,many,TRBJ1-1,TRBV20-1,13,CSARVQLHTEAFF,TGCAGTGCTAGAGTACAGCTCCACACTGAAGCTTTCTTT
TRBD1,-,TRBJ2-7,TRBV25-1,11,CASSAGGEQYF,TGTGCCAGCAGCGCAGGGGGTGAGCAGTACTTC
TRBD1,-,TRBJ1-5,TRBV12-3/TRBV12-4,14,CASRRQGSNQPQHF,TGTGCCAGCAGAAGACAGGGCAGCAATCAGCCCCAGCATTTT
TRBD1,-,TRBJ1-1,TRBV20-1,13,CSARGQGFPEAFF,TGCAGTGCTAGGGGACAGGGGTTTCCTGAAGCTTTCTTT
-,-,TRBJ1-2,TRBV29-1,13,CSGTPQGDYGYTF,TGCAGCGGTACCCCCCAGGGCGACTATGGCTACACCTTC
-,-,TRBJ2-1,TRBV7-3,12,CASSSLADEQFF,TGTGCCAGCAGCTCTTTAGCCGATGAGCAGTTCTTC
TRBD2,-,TRBJ2-7,TRBV6-6,16,CASSYSSGGPSYEQYF,TGTGCCAGCAGTTACTCGTCGGGGGGGCCCTCCTACGAGCAGTACTTC
-,many,TRBJ1-1,TRBV2,12,CASSEVYTEAFF,TGTGCCAGCAGTGAAGTTTACACTGAAGCTTTCTTT
-,-,TRBJ1-5,TRBV9,13,CASSLRTGQPQHF,TGTGCCAGCAGCCTAAGGACGGGCCAGCCCCAGCATTTT
-,-,TRBJ2-4,TRBV10-3,15,CATQQDNLAKNIQYF,TGTGCCACACAACAGGATAATCTAGCCAAAAACATTCAGTACTTC
TRBD2,few,TRBJ2-3,TRBV5-1,17,CASSTGTLAGGTDTQYF,TGCGCCAGCAGCACGGGAACCCTAGCGGGGGGCACAGATACGCAGTATTTT
-,few,TRBJ1-2,TRBV10-3,16,CASQGRQSQDNYGYTF,TGTGCCTCTCAGGGGAGACAGAGTCAGGATAACTATGGCTACACCTTC
-,many,TRBJ1-1,TRBV14,13,CASSFTPDTEAFF,TGTGCCAGCAGTTTCACGCCAGACACTGAAGCTTTCTTT
-,many,TRBJ2-3,TRBV5-1,14,CASSFERRTDTQYF,TGCGCCAGCAGCTTTGAGCGCCGCACAGATACGCAGTATTTT
-,many,TRBJ1-5,TRBV9,14,CASSVGPINQPQHF,TGTGCCAGCAGCGTAGGTCCGATTAATCAGCCCCAGCATTTT
-,many,TRBJ2-5,TRBV7-2,15,CASSFGGTDQETQYF,TGTGCCAGCAGCTTTGGCGGGACAGACCAAGAGACCCAGTACTTC
-,many,TRBJ1-6,TRBV9,15,CASSPGGGENSPLHF,TGTGCCAGCAGCCCCGGCGGAGGGGAGAATTCACCCCTCCACTTT
-,few,TRBJ2-5,TRBV15,14,CATSNRLFQETQYF,TGTGCCACCAGCAACCGGCTCTTTCAAGAGACCCAGTACTTC
TRBD1,many,TRBJ2-2,TRBV18,17,CASSPGSTGANTGELFF,TGTGCCAGCTCACCGGGATCTACAGGGGCGAACACCGGGGAGCTGTTTTTT
TRBD1,many,TRBJ1-5,TRBV20-1,15,CSARAGGQGLEPQHF,TGCAGTGCTAGAGCGGGGGGACAGGGTTTGGAGCCCCAGCATTTT
-,many,TRBJ1-2,TRBV6-5,16,CASSPRGQPPPYGYTF,TGTGCCAGCAGTCCCCGAGGGCAGCCGCCCCCCTATGGCTACACCTTC
-,many,TRBJ2-7,TRBV10-3,13,CAISEPPAYEQYF,TGTGCCATCAGTGAGCCCCCGGCCTACGAGCAGTACTTC
-,many,TRBJ1-4,TRBV20-1,15,CSARVRSPGNEKLFF,TGCAGTGCTAGAGTCCGATCCCCCGGTAATGAAAAACTGTTTTTT
-,-,TRBJ2-5,TRBV20-1,12,CSARKGQETQYF,TGCAGTGCTAGAAAGGGACAAGAGACCCAGTACTTC
-,few,TRBJ2-4,TRBV29-1,13,CSVGGAVPHIQYF,TGCAGCGTTGGAGGGGCCGTGCCCCACATTCAGTACTTC